This T cell receptor beta chain was sequenced during a study of a mutant IDH1 vaccine in newly diagnosed glioma. Points from the study as a whole: Most patients, around 94%, showed vaccine-induced immune responses.

As for this clone: Its cognate antigen is unknown.

Per germline, CDR1 LGHNA and CDR2 YSLEER. CDR3 length equals 16 residues. Trimming removed 0 bases at V and 9 bases at J, with 18 bases between. Only in-frame clones appear in the TCRdb table, and some are missing; sequencing was by immunoSEQ multiplex PCR. Here the sample spans roughly 86,000 clones, around 77% being singletons. Time point here: baseline, week 1 (first vaccination visit). Documented treatment: pre-vaccination baseline after standard-of-care therapy. V is TRBV4-3 and J is TRBJ1-5; D might be TRBD1 (5 bases). The TCR comes from a man aged 40-55 years with glioma. This sample comprised PBMCs, obtained from a glioma patient treated with radiotherapy, temozolomide or both. The CDR3 DNA reads as TGCGCCAGCAGCCAAGATCGGGGGACGGGCCTAGGGCCCCAGCATTTT. This gives the protein CASSQDRGTGLGPQHF.